Listed here are 27 T cell receptor beta chains from one sample, sequenced in a study of early T cells in non-severe SARS-CoV-2 infection. Each CDR3 protein is one row after TCRdb ran MiXCR on the 5' RACE reads. The table records some 83,000 distinct CDR3 sequences, about 10% of them present only once. The material sequenced was whole blood, taken at baseline. The receptors were sampled from an adult who was a healthcare worker with PCR-confirmed SARS-CoV-2 infection or an uninfected control (not recorded which).

This chain joins TRBV19 and TRBJ2-7, with 10 bases aligning to TRBD2. The CDR3 contains 15 residues. Losses at the gene ends were 6 bases for V and 5 bases for J; bases not matched to a gene: 10. Germline V gene data show CDR1 as LNHDA and CDR2 as SQIVND (reference sequence). CDR3 bases: TGTGCCAGTAGCCTTTCTAGCGGGAGAAGGAACGAGCAGTACTTC. Translated: CASSLSSGRRNEQYF.

This clonotype was observed a few times. This chain links TRBV12-3 or TRBV12-4 with TRBJ2-7, with a possible D match to TRBD1 (6 bases). This CDR3 has 14 amino acids. The V gene lost 6 bases and the J gene lost 2 bases, with 14 bases spanning the gap. In nucleotides, the CDR3 is TGTGCCAGCAGCAGGACAGTCTCTACCTACGAGCAGTACTTC. Its protein product is CASSRTVSTYEQYF.

The rearrangement joins TRBV7-2 to TRBJ2-2, with D perhaps TRBD2 (6 bases). Trimming removed 3 bases at V and 7 bases at J, with 9 bases between. The CDR3 totals 13 residues. The germline CDR1 and CDR2 sequences are SGHTA and FQGNSA. The CDR3 DNA reads as TGTGCCAGCAGCTTTAAGGGAGGCGGGGAGCTGTTTTTT. Its translation: CASSFKGGGELFF. Full variable domain (remainder filled in from reference TRBV7-2 and TRBJ2-2): GAGVSQSPSNKVTEKGKDVELRCDPISGHTALYWYRQSLGQGLEFLIYFQGNSAPDKSGLPSDRFSAERTGGSVSTLTIQRTQQEDSAVYLCASSFKGGGELFFGEGSRLTVL.

This clonotype was seen a few times. One end of the junction does not line up with germline, which may come from a read error. This chain links TRBV20-1 with TRBJ1-2, with D maybe TRBD1 (5 bases). Germline V gene sequence: CDR1 DFQATT, CDR2 SNEGSKA (reference sequence). The CDR3 is 13 residues long. In nucleotides, the CDR3 is TGCAGTGCTAGGCGGGACCGTGACTATGGCTGCACCTTC. It encodes CSARRDRDYGCTF.

To note about this clonotype: A read error is likely, as this CDR3 ends without the conserved phenylalanine or tryptophan. No DNA is shown, since the ends of the CDR3 on it are uncertain; the CDR3 is the one TCRdb lists. This CDR3 is CERFSAAGLPDV. The rearrangement uses TRBV29-1 and TRBJ2-5; TRBD2 is taken as the D call from the table, unchecked against the DNA. Termini included, the CDR3 measures 12 amino acids. Germline values: CDR1 SQVTM, CDR2 ANQGSEA.

This clonotype occurred many times. This chain links TRBV5-1 with TRBJ2-2; D gene unclear. V lost 3 bases, J lost 1 base, and 19 bases lay in between. The germline V gene encodes CDR1 SGHRS and CDR2 YFSETQ. This CDR3 has 18 residues. Written as DNA, the CDR3 is TGCGCCAGCAGCTCTTCCGTGGTCCCAGCACGGAACACCGGGGAGCTGTTTTTT. It is translated as CASSSSVVPARNTGELFF. The entire variable domain, with the rest obtained from reference TRBV5-1 and TRBJ2-2, is as follows: KAGVTQTPRYLIKTRGQQVTLSCSPISGHRSVSWYQQTPGQGLQFLFEYFSETQRNKGNFPGRFSGRQFSNSRSEMNVSTLELGDSALYLCASSSSVVPARNTGELFFGEGSRLTVL.

This clonotype was detected only a few times. The chain uses TRBV5-4 and TRBJ2-2; TRBD2 matches at 10 bases. The CDR3 loop spans 15 amino acids. J was trimmed by 6 bases and V by 4 bases; bases with no gene match: 6. CDR1 is SGHNT, CDR2 YYREEE, per germline (reference sequence). The DNA for the CDR3 is TGTGCCAGCAGCGCCCCGGGACTAGCGTCCGGGGAGCTGTTTTTT. Its translation: CASSAPGLASGELFF. The full variable domain, rest sourced from reference TRBV5-4 and TRBJ2-2, is ETGVTQSPTHLIKTRGQQVTLRCSSQSGHNTVSWYQQALGQGPQFIFQYYREEENGRGNFPPRFSGLQFPNYSSELNVNALELDDSALYLCASSAPGLASGELFFGEGSRLTVL.

This clonotype was counted between two and nine times. This sequence joins TRBV11-2 and TRBJ2-3, with 8 bases lining up with TRBD2. Germline V gene data show CDR1 as SGHAT and CDR2 as FQNNGV. The junction had 7 bases not matched to a gene; V was cut back by 2 bases and J by 3 bases. The CDR3 is 16 residues long. CDR3 loop: CASSLFGSGTTDTQYF. CDR3 nucleotides: TGTGCCAGCAGCTTATTTGGTAGCGGGACGACAGATACGCAGTATTTT.

This clonotype was found a few times. This chain connects TRBV12-3 or TRBV12-4 to TRBJ2-7; possibly TRBD1 or TRBD2 for D (6 bases each). V was shortened by 5 bases and J by 2 bases, with 22 bases between the two germline ends. The CDR3 is 17 amino acids. The CDR3 region is CASSRAVQYGGAYEQYF. CDR3 bases: TGTGCCAGCAGTCGGGCTGTTCAGTACGGGGGCGCCTACGAGCAGTACTTC.

This clonotype was seen many times. The J gene is TRBJ2-2, the V gene TRBV20-1, with D possibly being TRBD2 (6 bases). The germline CDR1 and CDR2 sequences are DFQATT and SNEGSKA (reference sequence). The CDR3 sequence is 13 residues long. V was pared by 3 bases and J by 5 bases, with 10 bases between. The CDR3 here is CSASGGPTGELFF. In DNA, the CDR3 is TGCAGTGCTAGCGGGGGACCTACCGGGGAGCTGTTTTTT.

The genes are TRBV28 and TRBJ2-1; D possibly corresponds to TRBD1 (5 bases). Germline-derived CDR1 and CDR2 are MDHEN and SYDVKM. V lost 8 bases to trimming and J lost 3 bases, with 17 bases between them. There are 15 residues in the CDR3. CDR3: CASCPAQGDYNEQFF. The CDR3 DNA reads TGTGCCAGCTGCCCCGCGCAGGGCGACTACAATGAGCAGTTCTTC.

The sample holds many counts of this clonotype. This sequence joins TRBV20-1 and TRBJ2-1; 10 bases are shared with TRBD2. This CDR3 region has 15 residues. V was pared by 1 base and J by 3 bases, with 3 bases of the junction left unmatched. Germline V CDR1 and CDR2: DFQATT, SNEGSKA (reference sequence). The CDR3 DNA reads as TGCAGTGCTAGAGCGGCTAGCGGGGGCTACAATGAGCAGTTCTTC. It yields the protein CSARAASGGYNEQFF.

The V and J genes are TRBV2 and TRBJ2-7; D is possibly TRBD2 (6 bases). V was cut by 2 bases and J by 0 bases, with 11 bases left in between. The germline gives CDR1 SNHLY, CDR2 FYNNEI. The CDR3 is 15 amino acids. CDR3 protein: CASSELAASSYEQYF. CDR3 nucleotide sequence: TGTGCCAGCAGTGAATTAGCGGCGAGCTCCTACGAGCAGTACTTC.

V usage is TRBV5-1 and J usage is TRBJ2-7; 13 bases agree with TRBD2. CDR3 length: 16 residues. J was trimmed by 0 bases and V by 6 bases; bases with no gene match: 6. Germline V CDR1 and CDR2: SGHRS, YFSETQ. CDR3 protein: CASTPGTSGASYEQYF. The CDR3 region has the DNA TGCGCCAGCACCCCTGGGACTAGCGGGGCCTCCTACGAGCAGTACTTC.

This clonotype showed up many times. This sequence joins TRBV20-1 and TRBJ2-7; 10 bases agree with TRBD1. There are 14 residues in the CDR3. Germline assignment: CDR1 DFQATT and CDR2 SNEGSKA (reference sequence). After removal of 0 bases from V and 5 bases from J, the junction contained 4 bases not matched to a gene. The CDR3 nucleotides read TGCAGTGCTAGAGATGTGACAGGGGGCGACGAGCAGTACTTC. Translating it yields CSARDVTGGDEQYF.

This clonotype showed up just a few times. The V and J genes are TRBV10-3 and TRBJ2-5; 12 nucleotides agree with TRBD2. Germline values: CDR1 ENHRY, CDR2 SYGVKD. The CDR3 length is 17 residues. V shed 3 bases, J shed 5 bases, and the junction held 10 bases outside the gene matches. CDR3 protein: CAISEPRTSGKSETQYF. CDR3 DNA: TGTGCCATCAGTGAACCTCGGACTAGCGGGAAGAGTGAGACCCAGTACTTC.

The gene calls are TRBV3-1 and TRBJ2-1; D call uncertain. The CDR3 loop spans 11 amino acids. Trimming cost V 1 base and J 8 bases, with 3 bases left between them. Germline assignment: CDR1 LGHDT and CDR2 YNNKEL (reference sequence). The CDR3: CASSQVHEQFF. For the CDR3, the DNA is TGTGCCAGCAGCCAAGTTCATGAGCAGTTCTTC.

The table lists this clonotype with many counts. The chain uses TRBV27 and TRBJ2-3; TRBD2 matches 12 bases. V shed 3 bases and J 3 bases; nucleotides not matched to a gene: 4. There are 16 residues in the CDR3. CDR1 and CDR2 from the germline V gene are MNHEY and SMNVEV (reference sequence). Here the CDR3 reads CASSLLAGGPTDTQYF. The CDR3 DNA follows: TGTGCCAGCAGTTTGCTAGCGGGAGGGCCGACAGATACGCAGTATTTT.

In its sample, this clonotype was seen a few times. The J gene is TRBJ2-1, the V gene TRBV7-2, with D hard to call. The CDR3 contains 14 residues. Deletions cut 4 bases from V and 4 bases from J, with 11 bases between. Germline V gene lookup returns CDR1 SGHTA and CDR2 FQGNSA. CDR3 in amino acids: CASSSMWGYNEQFF. The CDR3 bases are TGTGCCAGCAGCTCTATGTGGGGTTACAATGAGCAGTTCTTC.

The gene calls are TRBV2 and TRBJ2-5, with D hard to call. This CDR3 region has 12 residues. V lost 1 base and J 5 bases, leaving 5 bases between the germline ends. Germline V gene sequence: CDR1 SNHLY, CDR2 FYNNEI. Written as DNA, the CDR3 is TGTGCCAGCAGTGAAGTGGGCGAGACCCAGTACTTC. Encoded protein: CASSEVGETQYF.

This clonotype was seen more than once but under ten times. This chain connects TRBV18 to TRBJ1-6; maybe TRBD1 (6 bases). The V and J ends lost 3 bases and 6 bases respectively, with 12 bases between them. There are 15 residues in the CDR3. Germline CDR1 is KGHSH and CDR2 is LQKENI. CDR3 sequence: CASSPRDTTNSPLHF. For the CDR3, the DNA is TGTGCCAGCTCACCCCGGGACACCACTAATTCACCCCTCCACTTT.

This clonotype was detected ten times or more. The genes are TRBV12-3 or TRBV12-4 and TRBJ2-3; 7 nucleotides align to TRBD1. The junction had 9 bases not matched to a gene; V was cut back by 6 bases and J by 3 bases. The CDR3 is 15 residues long. Here the CDR3 reads CASRYSSGGTDTQYF. The DNA of the CDR3 is TGTGCCAGCAGATATTCCTCAGGGGGAACAGATACGCAGTATTTT.

The CDR3 DNA follows: TGTGCCATCAGGAGCACAGATACGCAGTATTTT. Its translation: CAIRSTDTQYF. This sequence joins TRBV10-3 and TRBJ2-3; D remains unclear. CDR3 size: 11 residues. CDR1 and CDR2 from the germline V gene are ENHRY and SYGVKD. V was shortened by 6 bases and J by 0 bases, with 1 base between the two germline ends.

This chain joins TRBV28 and TRBJ2-1; TRBD1 matches 8 bases. Trimming at V came to 2 bases and at J to 4 bases, leaving 4 bases not matched to a gene. CDR1 and CDR2 from the germline V gene are MDHEN and SYDVKM. The CDR3 loop spans 15 amino acids. DNA for the CDR3: TGTGCCAGCAGTTTACAGGGGGCCCTTTACAATGAGCAGTTCTTC. Translation: CASSLQGALYNEQFF.

This clonotype was seen ten or more times. The chain joins TRBV7-8 to TRBJ2-1; D possibly corresponds to TRBD1 (5 bases). The CDR3 has 17 amino acids. Deletions cut 1 base from V and 0 bases from J, with 13 bases between. Germline V lookup: CDR1 SGHVS, CDR2 FQNEAQ. As DNA, the CDR3 is TGTGCCAGCAGCTTAGTGCAGGGCTTCCGCTCCTACAATGAGCAGTTCTTC. It yields the protein CASSLVQGFRSYNEQFF.

In its sample, this clonotype was seen many times. This rearrangement joins TRBV29-1 to TRBJ2-3; the D is unclear. Germline loops: CDR1 SQVTM, CDR2 ANQGSEA. CDR3 length: 13 residues. Trimming shortened V by 4 bases and J by 0 bases, and 8 bases separated the two germline ends. The CDR3 DNA reads as TGCAGCGTTGGACGGAAAAGCACAGATACGCAGTATTTT. It specifies CSVGRKSTDTQYF.

This clonotype has more than one count but fewer than ten. The chain uses TRBV5-1 and TRBJ2-7, with 10 positions matching TRBD2. V shed 4 bases and J 1 base; nucleotides not matched to a gene: 5. From germline, CDR1 is SGHRS and CDR2 YFSETQ. The CDR3 is made up of 15 amino acids. In DNA, the CDR3 is TGCGCCAGCAGCCAGACAGCGGGAGGGTCCTACGAGCAGTACTTC. Its protein product is CASSQTAGGSYEQYF.